This paragraph reports one T cell receptor (beta chain). Its antigen is not known. The V and J ends lost 4 bases and 7 bases, in that order; junction bases with no gene match: 11. Germline V CDR1 and CDR2: LNHNV, YYDKDF (reference sequence). The length of the CDR3 is 15 residues. These data come from a study of T cells in tuberculosis. Study-wide context: IGRA-negative adolescents, IGRA-positive adolescents with latent tuberculosis and adults with active tuberculosis formed this South African cohort. Regarding the study as a whole: Active tuberculosis patients had shorter CDR3-alpha; the beta difference was nonsignificant. Classification accuracy was 87% (AUROC 0.90) with the GMM-specific repertoire.

The table came from immunoSEQ multiplex PCR; TCRdb's copy has only in-frame clones and leaves some out. The data contain over 40,000 clones, roughly 95% of them singletons. Each donor contributed 90,000 to 100,000 T cells on average, unsorted. The chain uses TRBV15 and TRBJ2-5; 8 bases fit TRBD1. This TCR was sampled from a donor aged 10-29 years with latent tuberculosis or without tuberculosis infection. The sequenced sample consisted of PBMCs. The CDR3 sequence: CATSTKDRAQRTQYF. DNA of the CDR3: TGTGCCACCAGCACGAAGGACAGGGCTCAAAGGACCCAGTACTTC.